One and the same sample provided the 5 T cell receptor beta chains below, sequenced in a study of T-cell reconstitution after alpha-beta-depleted transplantation in children. During its preparation, the TCRbeta library received unique molecular identifiers. TCRdb passed the PCR reads through MiXCR, listing each CDR3 protein once. This sample yields roughly 490,000 distinct CDR3 sequences, of which 11% are seen a single time; around 15% belongs to the top ten. This material consisted of PBMCs, mostly from graft donor cells, taken 180 days after TCRalphabeta/CD19-depleted stem cell transplant. These receptors originate from a female patient between 2 and 15 years old who had a stem cell transplant for aplastic anemia, so the T cells may come from the graft donor.

The chain is built from TRBV24-1 and TRBJ2-3; D could derive from TRBD1 or TRBD2 (5 bases each). The CDR3 runs 16 residues. Germline CDR1 reads KGHDR; CDR2 reads SFDVKD. V lost 5 bases, J lost 2 bases, and 16 bases lay in between. DNA of the CDR3: TGTGCCACCAGTGGTGTGAGAGGGACCTACACAGATACGCAGTATTTT. This translates into CATSGVRGTYTDTQYF.

The chain has TRBV28 and TRBJ2-7; the match to TRBD2 covers 9 bases. This CDR3 is 15 amino acids long. The germline V gene encodes CDR1 MDHEN and CDR2 SYDVKM. Germline trimming cut 5 bases from V and 6 bases from J; bases unmatched to any gene: 11. The CDR3 nucleotides are TGTGCCAGCAGTACCCGTTCTAGCGGGAACCTCGAGCAGTACTTC. As protein: CASSTRSSGNLEQYF.

The genes are TRBV20-1 and TRBJ1-4; D is uncertain. Germline V gene data show CDR1 as DFQATT and CDR2 as SNEGSKA (reference sequence). This CDR3 spans 12 amino acids. Trimming pared 3 bases from V and 5 bases from J, leaving 7 bases between. This chain's CDR3 is CSARGTNEKLFF. CDR3 DNA: TGCAGTGCTAGGGGTACGAATGAAAAACTGTTTTTT.

This clonotype came up many times. The chain recombines TRBV25-1 with TRBJ1-3; no clear D. This CDR3 is built from 15 residues. V lost 3 bases and J 4 bases, leaving 13 bases between the germline ends. Per the germline V gene, CDR1 is MGHDK and CDR2 is SYGVNS. The CDR3 spells CASSDGVRYGNTIYF. DNA of the CDR3: TGTGCCAGCAGTGACGGTGTTAGATACGGAAACACCATATATTTT.

This clonotype was detected only a few times. This chain links TRBV30 with TRBJ2-2; D is unresolved. CDR3 length: 11 amino acids. V gave up 4 bases and J gave up 6 bases, with 6 bases separating them. The germline CDR1 and CDR2 sequences are GTSNPN and SVGIG (reference sequence). CDR3 sequence: CAWTVPGELFF. The CDR3 nucleotides read TGTGCCTGGACAGTTCCCGGGGAGCTGTTTTTT.